This T cell receptor (beta chain) is from a study of Ad26.COV2.S vaccination and SARS-CoV-2 variants. Libraries were prepared by immunoSEQ multiplex PCR; TCRdb keeps only in-frame clonotypes and omits some of them. The data contain 410,000 or so clones, about 93% of them singletons. Noted treatment: around 19 received Ad26.COV2.S at low or high dose, single or two shots; about 5 received placebo; per-sample allocation not given. After the first vaccine or placebo injection, samples were drawn on day 63. Germline V CDR1 and CDR2: KGHSH, LQKENI. The CDR3 covers 15 residues. Deletions cut 0 bases from V and 4 bases from J, with 11 bases between.

The sequence was obtained from a person aged 18-60 years who received the Ad26.COV2.S COVID-19 vaccine or a placebo. The sequencing used peripheral blood, collected in a trial of Ad26.COV2.S vaccine versus placebo. The chain uses TRBV18 and TRBJ2-3; perhaps TRBD2 as D (6 bases). CDR3: CASSPPAGRADTQYF. The CDR3 DNA is TGTGCCAGCTCACCACCGGCGGGACGGGCAGATACGCAGTATTTT.